This T cell receptor beta chain derives from a study of cytomegalovirus exposure and HLA in healthy donors (dated by TCRdb to 2016 to 2017). Turning to the overall study: An earlier analysis of approximately 590 of the donors reported about 250 Gb of sequence data and some 120 million unique TCR beta sequences from 190 million or so T cells. An early release that covered more than 550 HLA-typed donors contained around 300 gigabases of sequencing data and 65 million to 100 million unique TCR sequences. Among the approximately 400 genotyped donors, under 90% belonged to the genetic ancestry cluster associated with self-reported Caucasian donors. The study aimed to test whether signatures of past pathogen exposure could be identified by cataloging public T cell receptors. The study profiled the T cell repertoires of more than 500 subjects by immunosequencing and related them to cytomegalovirus serostatus. Besides the first cohort of some 670 subjects, a separate validation cohort made up of 120 different subjects was used. To predict cytomegalovirus infection status, the study combined high-throughput TCR immunosequencing, statistical association of individual TCRs with disease status, and machine learning. A later analysis re-examined previously published TCR beta repertoires from 600 to 700 donors and added high-resolution HLA genotyping to investigate patterns of TCR occurrence. Rather than using new phenotypic data, the later analysis identified candidate immune exposures from TCR beta sequences and from how often those sequences occurred across donors. To decide whether each TCR beta V gene segment behaved as functional or pseudogenic, an earlier analysis of over 500 of the donors relied on high-throughput TCR beta sequencing. Donor age, sex, ethnicity and CMV serostatus were compiled alongside the repertoire data. A later genetic analysis took genome-wide SNP genotypes for about 65% of the roughly 670 donors and used that subset as a discovery cohort. Every discovery cohort repertoire had been produced on one sequencing platform. HLA typing included class I and class II loci at four-digit resolution. Typing coverage differed by locus: A, B, C, DRB1 and DQB1 were typed in about 620-640 donors, DQA1 in roughly 510, DPA1 in around 580, and DPB1 in roughly 450. Because of strong linkage in the cohort, roughly five DR-DQ haplotypes were treated as single units for association and clustering. On average, over 200,000 unique TCR beta nucleotide sequences were sequenced per donor among a few hundred genotyped donors of the cohort, with roughly 18% of those sequences being non-productive. What the research found in general, with its limitations: It was suggested by the authors that the approach could potentially be generalized to other disease states and immunological phenotypes. According to a later genetic analysis, donors in an Asian-associated ancestry cluster had fewer N-insertions in productive TCRs than the approximately 670-donor mean. A later analysis found that TCR association rates varied across HLA loci, with DRB1 alleles showing the most associated TCRs and HLA-C alleles the fewest. While some public TCRs were present in many individuals, most TCR sequences turned up only very rarely across donors. A further reported finding was that TCR beta sequences accurately predicted the HLA-A and HLA-B alleles for most subjects in the first cohort. A later analysis reported that several top co-occurrence clusters appeared linked to parvovirus B19, influenza, CMV and Epstein-Barr virus. HLA typing was unavailable for some donors at each locus, so association tests used only the typed subset. Cytomegalovirus status was reported to be diagnosed by the classifier with high specificity and sensitivity in both the original and validation cohorts. When HLA alleles, especially DR and DQ, strongly co-occurred, TCR associations were difficult to assign to individual alleles. A total of 150 or so TCR beta chains were listed by the study as associated with cytomegalovirus. For the cohort, immune exposure information was limited to CMV serostatus. In a later analysis, some 18,000 TCR beta sequences were associated with specific HLA alleles at a false discovery rate of 0.05. This cohort had only TCR beta chains sequenced, and the lack of alpha or paired-chain data limited which features could be detected. A cluster of highly shared sequence variants was judged likely to represent a technical artifact of the sequencing pipeline. Compared with equally common non-associated chains, HLA-associated TCR beta chains in a later analysis were more clonally expanded and had lower generation probabilities. In a later genetic analysis, a missense DCLRE1C variant was associated with V-gene and J-gene trimming of TCR beta chains, and the association was replicated in an independent cohort. Three of the identified cytomegalovirus-associated TCR beta chains were confirmed in vitro to be specific for cytomegalovirus antigens. Because the 87-base-pair reads could not distinguish some IMGT-functional V segments, including TRBV6-2 and TRBV6-3, those segments were excluded. In an earlier analysis of 450 to 750 of the donors, most TCR beta V segments appeared in productive rearrangements about 87% or about 30% of the time, broadly matching IMGT annotations. Roughly uniform sequencing depth across donors was assumed in presence/absence analyses, although this assumption may not hold. Correlated functional status among segregating V segments might be attributable to linkage disequilibrium, but an unknown experimental factor could not be ruled out. The earlier analysis of some 540 of the donors excluded over 15 rarely observed V segments, including chromosome 9 orphons, because counts were too low. According to a later analysis, most CMV-associated TCR beta chains appeared to be HLA-restricted, and the HLA associations seemed to be driven largely by CMV exposure.

Concerning this clone: No cognate antigen has been identified for it. Base qualities are not recorded, but no much larger clone differs from it by a single base.

Library creation used the immunoSEQ multiplex PCR assay. A mixture of 60 forward primers for TCR Vbeta segments and 13 reverse primers for TCR Jbeta segments was used in the multiplex PCR. Amplification of the CDR3 region of rearranged TCR beta genes was performed with a multiplex PCR assay on genomic DNA. The amplified TCR beta libraries were sequenced on the Illumina HiSeq System as 87-base-pair reads. Concerning the study's data processing: In a later analysis, 70 million to 95 million unique TCR beta chains were counted across the roughly 610 repertoires, and about 9.9 million of these chains were shared by at least two donors. A nearest-neighbor algorithm error-corrected the raw reads and collapsed the reads into unique sequences, merging closely related sequences to remove PCR and sequencing errors. V, D and J gene segments were assigned by aligning CDR3 sequences to IMGT reference sequences. Each retained sequence needed at least a six-nucleotide match to both a V gene segment and a J gene segment. Rearrangements were classified as productive when the CDR3 lacked stop codons and remained in frame with V and J, and all other rearrangements were classified as non-productive. Following IMGT convention, CDR3 was defined as the stretch from the second conserved V-encoded cysteine up to the conserved J-encoded phenylalanine. The earlier analysis of a few hundred of the donors excluded sequences that lacked an unambiguous match to a single V gene segment. An earlier analysis of several hundred of the donors called V segments functional above 56.7% productive rearrangements and segregating when the between-donor standard deviation exceeded 5%. A statistical classification framework was developed to diagnose cytomegalovirus status using the catalog of TCR beta chain sequences. In a later analysis, TCR nucleotide sequences were compared against IMGT/GENE-DB human TR gene sequences so that V and J genes could be assigned. Using the TCRdist pipeline, a later analysis assigned CDR3 sequences along with most-parsimonious VDJ recombination scenarios. In a later analysis, each TCR beta chain was defined by its CDR3 amino acid sequence together with its V-gene family, and reads lacking a unique V-gene family were excluded. A later analysis removed over 500 highly shared, low-generation-probability nucleotide sequences to deal with suspected cross-contamination and a sequencing artifact. A later analysis calculated a clonal expansion index for each public chain from normalized within-repertoire ranks of inferred template counts. In a later analysis, generation probabilities were computed using a VDJ recombination model fitted to out-of-frame rearrangements, and the results were checked against IGoR. In a later analysis, hypergeometric tests were used to score TCR-TCR, TCR-HLA and TCR-CMV co-occurrence, with a repertoire-size bias correction applied to TCR pairs. To estimate false discovery rates, a later analysis permuted the HLA or CMV assignments 20 times. In a later analysis, co-occurring TCRs were grouped with DBSCAN, and TCRdist sequence similarity was added when clustering was performed within HLA-allele-positive subsets. Co-occurrence clustering excluded repertoires with fewer than 30,000 or more than 120,000 public chains, plus five with anomalous nucleotide sharing. In its TCRdb copy, this immuneACCESS table keeps in-frame sequences only and misses some clones. Where compared with another copy, unresolved V genes explain less than half of these, and the others have no known cause. V, J and clone size derive from that table, while D and trimming were established from the DNA sequence. Counted in this sample were about 190,000 clones; 80% to 90% of them appeared once. Of the sample, 1% to 1.5% falls within the top ten clones.

Taken from the germline V gene (reference sequence), the CDR1 and CDR2 loops are WNHNN and SYGVQD. Spanning cysteine to phenylalanine, the CDR3 consists of 13 amino acids. The only DNA kept is the CDR3, 39 bases in frame from the first base. Deletion took 10 bases off V and 7 bases off J, with a span of 19 bases between the germline ends. The cohort consisted of 670 or so healthy bone marrow donors. At the time of sampling, every cohort member was nominally healthy, though immune exposures that went unrecorded were likely present. The donor tested CMV seronegative and was one of the 352 seronegative cohort members. Each donor provided a peripheral blood sample, and peripheral blood mononuclear cells were used for TCR beta sequencing. Genomic DNA extraction from the blood cell samples was performed with the Qiagen DNeasy Blood Extraction Kit.

The sample comprised PBMCs. This TCR came from a man aged 25 to 40 in good health and CMV-seronegative. This receptor chain uses TRBV10-1 and TRBJ2-5; D gene: possibly TRBD2, on 6 matching bases. CDR3 protein: CATSGLQRGTQYF. Read as DNA, the sequence is TGCGCCACGAGCGGGCTACAAAGGGGGACCCAGTACTTC.